This T cell receptor beta chain was recovered during a study of OX40 agonist ivuxolimab in advanced cancers. Study-level background: Patients received ivuxolimab, an agonistic anti-OX40 (CD134) antibody. Patients received intravenous ivuxolimab every 2 weeks at 0.01 to 10 mg/kg. Study outcomes and limitations: Dosing at 0.1 to 3.0 mg/kg was accompanied by clonal expansion of CD4+ and CD8+ blood T cells by week 6.

The protocol was immunoSEQ multiplex PCR, while the TCRdb copy is restricted to in-frame clones and leaves out a portion. In the table there are more than 45,000 clones, roughly 82% of which are singletons. Patients were excluded for autoimmune disease history or systemic immunosuppression. CDR1 and CDR2 from the germline V gene are SGDLS and YYNGEE. The length of the CDR3 is 17 residues. Trimming left V 3 bases short and J 0 bases short, with 16 bases between. With regard to this clone: Its specificity is unknown.

The starting material was CD4+ or CD8+ T cells sorted from blood, obtained in a trial of the OX40 agonist ivuxolimab. The chain employs TRBV9 and TRBJ2-1, with D tentatively TRBD1 or TRBD2 (5 bases each). This clonotype was obtained from an adult with an advanced solid tumor such as melanoma, head and neck, liver or kidney cancer. CDR3 sequence reads: CASSGGVTGPSYNEQFF. The CDR3 region has the DNA TGTGCCAGCAGCGGAGGGGTCACGGGACCCTCCTACAATGAGCAGTTCTTC.